This paragraph covers one TCR beta chain sequence. The data derive from a study of blood T cell repertoires in COVID-19. Study overall: PBMCs, B-cell-depleted T cells, or T cells were the source of the cDNA or gDNA that made up the material.

The J segment lost 4 bases and the V segment lost 3 bases, leaving 7 bases of the junction unmatched. Germline CDR1 and CDR2: SGDLS and YYNGEE. The CDR3 totals 15 residues. Some clones are missing from TCRdb's copy, which holds only in-frame ones; the method was immunoSEQ multiplex PCR. The profile shows 150,000 or so clones, approximately 80% of them singletons. The origin of this receptor is a woman aged 55-70 years with COVID-19, enrolled during active disease. The chain is built from TRBV9 and TRBJ1-5; 7 nucleotides agree with TRBD1. What was sequenced was peripheral blood. DNA for the CDR3: TGTGCCAGCAGCGCGGGACAGAGTTGGAATCAGCCCCAGCATTTT. It encodes CASSAGQSWNQPQHF.